Included here is one T cell receptor beta chain sequence, with context. The data are from a study of control samples from healthy donors and cancer patients. The CDR3 is 16 residues long. Some clones are missing from TCRdb's copy, which holds only in-frame ones; the method was immunoSEQ multiplex PCR. This sample has 30,000 to 40,000 clones, with over 85% found just once. V and J are TRBV12-2 and TRBJ1-5. TRBV12-2 is designated a pseudogene. Sequencing was carried out using PBMCs. The clonotype originates from a man in his forties with colorectal cancer. The CDR3 spells CASRLARRDSNQPQHF. The CDR3, as DNA: TGTGCAAGTCGCTTAGCGCGACGGGATAGCAATCAGCCCCAGCATTTT.